The clone carrying this T cell receptor (beta chain) was observed many times. The antigen is undetermined. These data belong to a study of T cells in Graves' hyperthyroidism and ophthalmopathy. Study-level information: Pretreatment peripheral blood was obtained at initial diagnosis.

Amplification of TCR beta CDR3 regions used RNA as the template. First-round RT-PCR with HTBI primers amplified the TCR CDR3 region. MiXCR was run by TCRdb on the multiplex PCR reads, yielding one entry per CDR3 protein. The sample shows under 600,000 distinct CDR3 sequences, approximately 16% of them seen only once. Germline loops: CDR1 MNHEY, CDR2 SMNVEV (reference sequence). The CDR3 has 13 residues. The germline V and J ends were trimmed by 6 bases and 8 bases, with 14 bases remaining between them. Each diagnosis was grounded in clinical symptoms, serum thyroxine and TRAb, thyroid ultrasound, and orbital computed tomography. The source of the PBMCs was around 10 ml of fresh peripheral blood. Study-wide findings and caveats: Ophthalmopathy was model-predicted a median approximately 6.4 months pre-onset.

The sample comprised blood. The TCR sequence derives from a woman in her thirties or forties with Graves' ophthalmopathy. This chain connects TRBV27 to TRBJ2-1; D unclear. The CDR3 spells CASSRVLSHEQFF. For the CDR3, the DNA is TGTGCCAGCAGCCGTGTACTTAGTCATGAGCAGTTCTTC.